Listed here are 23 T cell receptor beta chains from one sample, sequenced in a study of T cells after yellow fever vaccination. In TCRdb, the 5' RACE reads were re-called with MiXCR into one record per CDR3 protein. The sample includes roughly 240,000 distinct CDR3 sequences, more than 6.5% of them seen just once. The sequencing used CD4+ T cells sorted from PBMCs, collected on the day of the yellow fever booster vaccination. Every receptor here comes from a man aged 25 to 45 who received the YFV17D yellow fever vaccine.

The sample holds many counts of this clonotype. The V and J genes are TRBV7-2 and TRBJ2-7, with D possibly called TRBD1 or TRBD2 (5 bases each). CDR1 SGHTA and CDR2 FQGNSA come from the germline V gene. The CDR3 is made up of 14 amino acids. V lost 2 bases and J lost 4, with 12 bases in between. For the CDR3, the DNA is TGTGCCAGCAGCTTATCGGGACGGAGATACGAGCAGTACTTC. Protein product: CASSLSGRRYEQYF.

This clonotype turned up a few times. The rearrangement uses TRBV24-1 and TRBJ2-6; unclear D gene. This CDR3 contains 15 residues. In germline, CDR1 is KGHDR, CDR2 SFDVKD. Deletions cut 2 bases from V and 4 bases from J, with 8 bases between. The CDR3 DNA is TGTGCCACCAGTGATTCATCCGTGGGGGCCAACGTCCTGACTTTC. Protein sequence: CATSDSSVGANVLTF.

There are a few counts of this clonotype. This chain joins TRBV5-5 and TRBJ1-5; 9 bases match TRBD1. The V gene end was trimmed by 3 bases and the J gene end by 7 bases; junction bases not matched to a gene: 8. The CDR3 runs 15 residues. CDR1 SGHKS and CDR2 YYEKEE come from the germline V gene (reference sequence). CDR3 region: CASSSGQGGRQPQHF. CDR3 sequence (DNA): TGTGCCAGCAGCTCGGGACAGGGAGGGAGGCAGCCCCAGCATTTT.

This clonotype was detected many times. The chain employs TRBV7-8 and TRBJ2-5, with 8 bases identical to TRBD1. Looked up from germline, CDR1 is SGHVS and CDR2 is FQNEAQ. The CDR3 spans 13 residues. The V gene end was trimmed by 9 bases and the J gene end by 2 bases; junction bases not matched to a gene: 5. CDR3 residues: CARGQDVQETQYF. CDR3 DNA sequence: TGTGCCAGGGGACAGGACGTACAAGAGACCCAGTACTTC.

This clonotype came up a few times. This chain joins TRBV28 and TRBJ2-1; 7 bases are a match to TRBD2. Germline V gene sequence: CDR1 MDHEN, CDR2 SYDVKM. The CDR3 is made up of 12 amino acids. Germline trimming cut 3 bases from V and 9 bases from J; bases unmatched to any gene: 2. CDR3 sequence reads: CASSLPGGEQFF. CDR3 DNA sequence: TGTGCCAGCAGTTTGCCGGGGGGTGAGCAGTTCTTC.

Only a few counts were recorded for this clonotype. This rearrangement joins TRBV6-2 or TRBV6-3 to TRBJ2-5, with 7 positions matching TRBD1. This CDR3 contains 14 residues. CDR1 is MNHEY, CDR2 SVGEGT, per germline. After removal of 6 bases from V and 2 bases from J, the junction contained 6 bases not matched to a gene. CDR3 sequence (DNA): TGTGCCAGCAGAACTGGGACAGCGCAAGAGACCCAGTACTTC. This codes for CASRTGTAQETQYF.

In this sample, this clonotype turned up a few times. This sequence joins TRBV18 and TRBJ1-5; TRBD1 agrees at 8 bases. The CDR3 consists of 16 residues. Per the germline V gene, CDR1 is KGHSH and CDR2 is LQKENI. Trimming at V came to 2 bases and at J to 3 bases, leaving 6 bases not matched to a gene. The CDR3 sequence: CASSPGQGPVNQPQHF. Written as DNA, the CDR3 is TGTGCCAGCTCACCAGGACAGGGACCGGTCAATCAGCCCCAGCATTTT.

The chain uses TRBV21-1 and TRBJ2-7; the tabulated D call, TRBD2, remains unverified against the DNA. TRBV21-1 is noted as a pseudogene. CDR3 size: 16 residues. DNA of the CDR3: TGTGCCAGCACCCGTAGCAGGCAGGGGCCCAAGAACGAGCAGTACTTC. Protein product: CASTRSRQGPKNEQYF.

This clonotype came up a few times. The chain uses TRBV9 and TRBJ2-4; 7 bases align to TRBD2. Losses at the gene ends were 0 bases for V and 0 bases for J; bases not matched to a gene: 3. Germline V gives CDR1 SGDLS, CDR2 YYNGEE. The CDR3 is 16 amino acids. CDR3 DNA sequence: TGTGCCAGCAGCGTAGCGGGAGGACTAGCCAAAAACATTCAGTACTTC. Amino acids: CASSVAGGLAKNIQYF. The whole variable domain, filled in from reference TRBV9 and TRBJ2-4, reads DSGVTQTPKHLITATGQRVTLRCSPRSGDLSVYWYQQSLDQGLQFLIQYYNGEERAKGNILERFSAQQFPDLHSELNLSSLELGDSALYFCASSVAGGLAKNIQYFGAGTRLSVL.

This clonotype was counted between two and nine times. The chain has TRBV4-2 and TRBJ2-4, with 8 bases that match TRBD1. This CDR3 contains 18 residues. CDR1 is LGHNA and CDR2 is YNFKEQ in the germline V gene. The ends lost 4 bases at V and 0 bases at J; junction bases unmatched: 11. The chain's CDR3 is CASSLRDRMNPAKNIQYF. For the CDR3, the DNA is TGTGCCAGCAGCCTCCGGGACAGGATGAACCCAGCCAAAAACATTCAGTACTTC.

The J gene is TRBJ2-7, the V gene TRBV10-3, with 10 bases that match TRBD2. Trimming took 4 bases from V and 3 from J; bases not matched to a gene: 6. Looked up from germline, CDR1 is ENHRY and CDR2 is SYGVKD. CDR3 length equals 15 residues. CDR3 protein: CAISVAGTSVYEQYF. CDR3 nucleotide sequence: TGTGCCATCAGTGTAGCCGGGACTAGCGTCTACGAGCAGTACTTC.

This clonotype was seen ten or more times. The gene calls are TRBV29-1 and TRBJ2-3; D not resolved. Germline loops: CDR1 SQVTM, CDR2 ANQGSEA. The germline V and J ends were trimmed by 8 bases and 6 bases, with 9 bases remaining between them. The CDR3 is 10 amino acids. CDR3 DNA sequence: TGCAGCATTTACATCGATACGCAGTATTTT. It specifies CSIYIDTQYF.

This clonotype was counted only a few times. The chain employs TRBV6-2 or TRBV6-3 and TRBJ2-1; D not resolved. CDR3 size: 13 residues. Trimming took off 5 bases at V and 4 bases at J, with 9 bases between the two ends. Germline CDR1 MNHEY, CDR2 SVGEGT. The CDR3 reads CASSKWVYNEQFF. CDR3 in DNA: TGTGCCAGCAGTAAGTGGGTATACAATGAGCAGTTCTTC.

J is TRBJ2-7 and V is TRBV6-5; weak D call: TRBD2 (5 bases). CDR1 is MNHEY and CDR2 is SVGAGI in the germline V gene. Trimming pared 0 bases from V and 5 bases from J, leaving 17 bases between. The length of the CDR3 is 16 residues. The CDR3 coding sequence is TGTGCCAGCAGTTACTCGTTTTTTGGGGTCGGGGACGAGCAGTACTTC. It codes for CASSYSFFGVGDEQYF.

The rearrangement uses TRBV20-1 and TRBJ2-2; D gene uncertain. Trimming removed 0 bases from V and 0 bases from J, with 11 bases in between. This CDR3 spans 16 amino acids. Germline-derived CDR1 and CDR2 are DFQATT and SNEGSKA (reference sequence). The CDR3 bases are TGCAGTGCTAGAGATCATTTAAGGGCGAACACCGGGGAGCTGTTTTTT. Translating gives CSARDHLRANTGELFF.

The rearrangement links TRBV7-2 to TRBJ1-2, with a possible D match to TRBD1 (5 bases). Germline CDR1 reads SGHTA; CDR2 reads FQGNSA. The V end lost 1 base, the J end lost 4 bases, and 13 bases lay between the germline ends. This CDR3 spans 15 amino acids. CDR3: CASSLVGDGSYGYTF. In DNA form, the CDR3 reads TGTGCCAGCAGCTTAGTTGGGGACGGTTCCTATGGCTACACCTTC. Full variable domain (remainder filled in from reference TRBV7-2 and TRBJ1-2): GAGVSQSPSNKVTEKGKDVELRCDPISGHTALYWYRQSLGQGLEFLIYFQGNSAPDKSGLPSDRFSAERTGGSVSTLTIQRTQQEDSAVYLCASSLVGDGSYGYTFGSGTRLTVV.

This clonotype was detected many times. This chain connects TRBV7-2 to TRBJ2-5, with D possibly TRBD1 on 7 matching bases. The germline V gene encodes CDR1 SGHTA and CDR2 FQGNSA. V lost 5 bases, J lost 3 bases, and 16 bases lay in between. The CDR3 extends over 15 amino acids. The chain's CDR3 is CASSARTGGKETQYF. CDR3 DNA sequence: TGTGCCAGCAGCGCCCGGACAGGAGGGAAAGAGACCCAGTACTTC.

Ten or more counts support this clonotype. This chain joins TRBV5-1 and TRBJ1-6, with 7 bases aligning to TRBD1. The junction had 4 bases not matched to a gene; V was cut back by 0 bases and J by 7 bases. The V gene's germline CDR1 is SGHRS and CDR2 YFSETQ. The CDR3 contains 15 residues. The CDR3 sequence: CASSLDRGGNSPLHF. The CDR3 region has the DNA TGCGCCAGCAGCTTGGACAGGGGTGGAAATTCACCCCTCCACTTT.

This clonotype showed up just a few times. The CDR3 region has the DNA TGTGCCAGCAGCTCTGCCCTCCGGACCACATCAGAGACCCAGTACTTC. Translation: CASSSALRTTSETQYF. The chain links TRBV11-2 to TRBJ2-5; no reliable D call. Germline CDR1 reads SGHAT; CDR2 reads FQNNGV. This CDR3 contains 16 residues. The V and J ends lost 4 bases and 4 bases respectively, with 19 bases between them.

This clonotype turned up a few times. This sequence joins TRBV7-8 and TRBJ2-7; TRBD2 agrees at 9 bases. The CDR3 spans 14 residues. V lost 6 bases, J lost 3 bases, and 6 bases stayed unmatched. The germline CDR1 and CDR2 sequences are SGHVS and FQNEAQ. CDR3 loop: CASRAAGGSYEQYF. For the CDR3, the DNA is TGTGCCAGCAGAGCAGCGGGGGGCAGCTACGAGCAGTACTTC. Drawing the rest from reference TRBV7-8 and TRBJ2-7, the complete variable domain is GAGVSQSPRYKVAKRGQDVALRCDPISGHVSLFWYQQALGQGPEFLTYFQNEAQLDKSGLPSDRFFAERPEGSVSTLKIQRTQQEDSAVYLCASRAAGGSYEQYFGPGTRLTVT.

This clonotype occurred many times. V usage is TRBV27 and J usage is TRBJ1-5; D gene ambiguous. Germline CDR1 and CDR2: MNHEY and SMNVEV (reference sequence). Trimming removed 4 bases from V and 3 bases from J, with 4 bases in between. The CDR3 loop spans 12 amino acids. The CDR3 sequence: CASSSVNQPQHF. The CDR3 DNA reads TGTGCCAGCAGTTCCGTCAATCAGCCCCAGCATTTT.

The sample holds many counts of this clonotype. V and J are TRBV10-1 and TRBJ2-3, with 7 bases that match TRBD1. The germline gives CDR1 WNHNN, CDR2 SYGVQD (reference sequence). The junction had 5 bases not matched to a gene; V was cut back by 3 bases and J by 2 bases. This CDR3 spans 15 amino acids. CDR3 amino acids: CASSDSDRPTDTQYF. Written as DNA, the CDR3 is TGCGCCAGCAGTGATTCGGACAGGCCCACAGATACGCAGTATTTT.

This clonotype was seen a handful of times. The chain joins TRBV6-2 or TRBV6-3 to TRBJ2-1, with 12 bases matching TRBD2. V lost 4 bases and J lost 2; bases outside the gene matches: 6. The CDR3 sequence is 17 residues long. Germline CDR1 reads MNHEY; CDR2 reads SVGEGT. In nucleotides, the CDR3 is TGTGCCAGCAGTTCCAGACTAGCGGGAGTGCCCTACAATGAGCAGTTCTTC. This codes for CASSSRLAGVPYNEQFF.